The sequence of this T cell receptor beta chain was determined in a study of T cell responses to AZD1222 COVID-19 vaccine. For the study at large: The analysis combined second doses at about 4 or about 12 weeks.

Only in-frame clones appear in the TCRdb table, and some are missing; sequencing was by immunoSEQ multiplex PCR. The sample shows about 150,000 clones, roughly 90% of them seen only once. A note on this clone: Its antigen is as yet unknown.

Whole-study findings and limits: Variant regions that are unmutated are reportedly the target of nearly half of spike-specific TCRs. At 160-218 and 743-854, vaccine-associated CD4 TCRs were dominant, and they spanned spike. Repertoire sampling happened only post peak T cell response.

Germline V CDR1 and CDR2: MGHRA, YSYEKL. V shed 1 base and J shed 3 bases, with 9 bases lying between them. The CDR3 has 14 residues. Sequencing was performed on peripheral blood, taken on day 0 of AZD1222 vaccination. The TCR was taken from an adult in good health. The chain uses TRBV4-1 and TRBJ1-2; D is perhaps TRBD1 (5 bases). The CDR3 reads CASSQGSGDYGYTF. The CDR3 DNA reads as TGCGCCAGCAGCCAAGGGTCGGGGGACTATGGCTACACCTTC.